This passage covers 24 T cell receptor beta chains from one sample sequenced in a study of T cell responses to AZD1222 COVID-19 vaccine. The table came from immunoSEQ multiplex PCR; TCRdb's copy has only in-frame clones and leaves some out. The top ten hold about 28% of the sample, which has roughly 100,000 clones, roughly 90% seen once. The sample consisted of peripheral blood, taken on day 0 of AZD1222 vaccination. Source of these receptors: an adult in good health.

CDR3 sequence reads: CSVAAREAGTDTQYF. In nucleotides, the CDR3 is TGCAGCGTTGCTGCTCGGGAAGCGGGCACAGATACGCAGTATTTT. The chain is built from TRBV29-1 and TRBJ2-3, with D perhaps matching TRBD2 (5 bases). CDR1 and CDR2 (germline): SQVTM, ANQGSEA. There are 15 residues in the CDR3. V was clipped by 4 bases and J by 1 base, with 15 bases between them.

V and J are TRBV15 and TRBJ1-1; maybe TRBD1 (5 bases). CDR3 length equals 16 residues. The V gene's germline CDR1 is LNHNV and CDR2 YYDKDF (reference sequence). With 0 bases removed from V and 5 bases from J, the gap between germline ends came to 16 bases. This CDR3 reads CATSRDQPGRGTEAFF. CDR3 nucleotide sequence: TGTGCCACCAGCAGAGATCAGCCAGGGCGAGGGACTGAAGCTTTCTTT.

The rearrangement links TRBV19 to TRBJ2-1; 8 bases match TRBD2. J lost 7 bases, V lost 6 bases, and 5 bases had no gene match. Looked up from germline, CDR1 is LNHDA and CDR2 is SQIVND (reference sequence). The CDR3 spans 13 residues. The CDR3 nucleotides are TGTGCCAGTAGGGGAAGACTAGCGAATGAGCAGTTCTTC. Its translation: CASRGRLANEQFF.

The V gene is TRBV6-2 or TRBV6-3, the J gene TRBJ2-7, with a weak D call TRBD2 (6 bases). Trimming stripped 6 bases from V and 4 bases from J, with 22 bases between. Germline lookup yields CDR1 MNHEY and CDR2 SVGEGT. CDR3 length: 16 amino acids. CDR3 region: CASSPKNPGLSYEQYF. The CDR3 DNA reads as TGTGCCAGCAGCCCTAAGAACCCGGGACTGTCATACGAGCAGTACTTC.

V gene TRBV12-3 or TRBV12-4 combines with J gene TRBJ2-1; either TRBD1 or TRBD2 may fit D (5 bases each). This CDR3 comprises 11 residues. The V gene lost 4 bases and the J gene lost 11 bases, with 9 bases spanning the gap. Here the CDR3 DNA reads TGTGCCAGCAGTTCGGGGCCTCAGCAGTTCTTC. It translates to CASSSGPQQFF.

The chain links TRBV5-1 to TRBJ2-7, with TRBD1 identical over 12 bases. J was trimmed by 7 bases and V by 4 bases; bases with no gene match: 6. The length of the CDR3 is 14 residues. The germline gives CDR1 SGHRS, CDR2 YFSETQ. The CDR3 protein is CASSTGTGGAEQYF. The CDR3 DNA reads TGCGCCAGCAGCACCGGGACAGGGGGCGCTGAGCAGTACTTC.

The chain links TRBV24-1 to TRBJ2-3; D perhaps matches TRBD2 (5 bases). The CDR3 spans 16 residues. The V and J ends lost 4 bases and 3 bases respectively, with 16 bases between them. CDR1 is KGHDR and CDR2 is SFDVKD in the germline V gene. The CDR3 coding sequence is TGTGCCACCAGTGACACTAGGCTGGTCGGTACAGATACGCAGTATTTT. Translation gives CATSDTRLVGTDTQYF.

The chain recombines TRBV3-1 (or the pseudogene TRBV3-2) with TRBJ2-4; 13 nucleotides align to TRBD2. With V trimmed by 5 bases and J by 1 base, 8 bases remained unmatched. The CDR3 loop spans 18 amino acids. The germline CDR1 and CDR2 sequences are LGHDT and YNNKEL (reference sequence). The CDR3 DNA follows: TGTGCCAGCAGCTTATTTACTAGCGGGAGGGTTGCCAAAAACATTCAGTACTTC. It encodes CASSLFTSGRVAKNIQYF.

The J gene is TRBJ2-7, the V gene TRBV19; D might be TRBD1 or TRBD2, each matching 6 bases. Germline V gene data show CDR1 as LNHDA and CDR2 as SQIVND (reference sequence). Trimming removed 3 bases at V and 5 bases at J, with 11 bases between. The CDR3 is 13 amino acids. In DNA form, the CDR3 reads TGTGCCAGTAGTATCCGGGGGCGGGACGAGCAGTACTTC. This sequence encodes CASSIRGRDEQYF.

V is TRBV12-3 or TRBV12-4 and J is TRBJ2-7, with D unclear. V was clipped by 2 bases and J by 3 bases, with 8 bases between them. The CDR3 runs to 13 residues. Here the CDR3 reads CASSLKTDYEQYF. The DNA for the CDR3 is TGTGCCAGCAGTTTAAAAACAGACTACGAGCAGTACTTC.

This clone showed up just a few times. The genes are TRBV7-2 and TRBJ1-2; D call uncertain. The germline CDR1 and CDR2 sequences are SGHTA and FQGNSA. The V and J ends lost 2 bases and 4 bases respectively, with 11 bases between them. This CDR3 has 14 residues. The CDR3 reads CASSLSAGFYGYTF. CDR3 DNA sequence: TGTGCCAGCAGCTTATCAGCTGGGTTCTATGGCTACACCTTC.

The chain links TRBV27 to TRBJ2-7, with 7 bases lining up with TRBD2. Germline V gives CDR1 MNHEY, CDR2 SMNVEV (reference sequence). V gave up 6 bases and J gave up 4 bases; unmatched junction bases: 18. The CDR3 sequence is 17 residues long. The CDR3 loop is CASSFTKLGGVIYEQYF. The CDR3 coding sequence is TGTGCCAGCAGCTTTACAAAGCTGGGGGGGGTTATTTACGAGCAGTACTTC.

The chain uses TRBV4-3 and TRBJ1-3; D ambiguous. The germline CDR1 and CDR2 sequences are LGHNA and YSLEER. The CDR3 covers 17 residues. V gave up 0 bases and J gave up 0 bases, with 12 bases separating them. The CDR3 DNA is TGCGCCAGCAGCCAAGATCTGGGTTTGAGCTCTGGAAACACCATATATTTT. Its protein product is CASSQDLGLSSGNTIYF.

The V gene is TRBV3-1 (or the pseudogene TRBV3-2), the J gene TRBJ2-1; TRBD1 is a possible D gene (6 bases). Germline CDR1 and CDR2: LGHDT and YNNKEL (reference sequence). CDR3 size: 12 residues. V was cut by 4 bases and J by 12 bases, with 13 bases left in between. The CDR3 region has the DNA TGTGCCAGCAGCCGCGAGGGGACATCGCAGTTCTTC. The encoded protein is CASSREGTSQFF.

This clone was found once. The V call is TRBV19, the J call TRBJ2-1; D not resolved. Trimming cost V 2 bases and J 7 bases, with 9 bases left between them. The CDR3 runs 13 residues. Germline values: CDR1 LNHDA, CDR2 SQIVND (reference sequence). The CDR3 region is CASSIRVPNEQFF. The CDR3 DNA reads as TGTGCCAGTAGTATAAGGGTCCCTAATGAGCAGTTCTTC.

The rearrangement uses TRBV25-1 and TRBJ1-5, with D maybe TRBD1 (5 bases). Germline V gene lookup returns CDR1 MGHDK and CDR2 SYGVNS. The CDR3 extends over 14 amino acids. The V end lost 2 bases, the J end lost 4 bases, and 9 bases lay between the germline ends. Here the CDR3 reads CASSEGAENQPQHF. The CDR3 DNA is TGTGCCAGCAGTGAAGGGGCAGAAAATCAGCCCCAGCATTTT.

The chain combines TRBV18 with TRBJ2-7; 8 nucleotides line up with TRBD2. The CDR3 covers 17 residues. J was trimmed by 2 bases and V by 6 bases; bases with no gene match: 15. The germline V gene has CDR1 KGHSH and CDR2 LQKENI. The CDR3 nucleotides read TGTGCCAGCTCCGGACTAGCCGACGACCGGTGGACCTACGAGCAGTACTTC. Translated: CASSGLADDRWTYEQYF.

The genes are TRBV7-2 and TRBJ2-3; the D is unclear. This CDR3 comprises 16 residues. The germline V gene has CDR1 SGHTA and CDR2 FQGNSA. The V gene lost 1 base and the J gene lost 2 bases, with 13 bases spanning the gap. The CDR3 DNA is TGTGCCAGCAGCTTAGGGGTCAGGCCGACCACAGATACGCAGTATTTT. Translating gives CASSLGVRPTTDTQYF.

This chain connects TRBV11-2 to TRBJ1-4; 12 bases align to TRBD1. Trimming cost V 1 base and J 8 bases; bases outside gene matches: 11. CDR1 and CDR2 from the germline V gene are SGHAT and FQNNGV. The CDR3 contains 18 residues. The CDR3 spells CASSLAGGTGGAREKLFF. In DNA, the CDR3 is TGTGCCAGCAGCTTAGCCGGCGGGACAGGGGGCGCAAGGGAAAAACTGTTTTTT.

This sequence joins TRBV7-9 and TRBJ2-7; D is possibly TRBD1 or TRBD2 (8 bases each). Trimming cost V 4 bases and J 4 bases, with 26 bases left between them. The germline gives CDR1 SEHNR, CDR2 FQNEAQ (reference sequence). The CDR3 has 18 amino acids. The CDR3 bases are TGTGCCAGCAGCTCCTGGACAGGGAATAGCGGGATTTGGTACGAGCAGTACTTC. This translates into CASSSWTGNSGIWYEQYF.

CDR3 coding DNA: TGTGCCAGTAGTATTGCTTTCAGAGGCTACGAGCAGTACTTC. Translation gives CASSIAFRGYEQYF. This chain links TRBV19 with TRBJ2-7; no clear D. The V gene's germline CDR1 is LNHDA and CDR2 SQIVND (reference sequence). With 3 bases removed from V and 3 bases from J, the gap between germline ends came to 12 bases. The CDR3 is 14 residues long.

This chain uses TRBV18 with TRBJ2-7, with D perhaps TRBD1 (6 bases). This CDR3 comprises 14 residues. CDR1 is KGHSH, CDR2 LQKENI, per germline. The V gene lost 3 bases and the J gene lost 3 bases, with 12 bases spanning the gap. CDR3 DNA sequence: TGTGCCAGCTCACCGTCCGGACAGAACTACGAGCAGTACTTC. This sequence encodes CASSPSGQNYEQYF.

The V gene is TRBV3-1 (or the pseudogene TRBV3-2), the J gene TRBJ2-7, with 11 bases that match TRBD2. This CDR3 contains 15 residues. Trimming at V came to 2 bases and at J to 2 bases, leaving 2 bases not matched to a gene. The germline V gene has CDR1 LGHDT and CDR2 YNNKEL (reference sequence). The CDR3 DNA reads TGTGCCAGCAGCCAACTAGCGGGAGGTGCCTACGAGCAGTACTTC. Translating it yields CASSQLAGGAYEQYF.

The chain joins TRBV10-3 to TRBJ2-7, with 11 bases that match TRBD2. Germline V gene lookup returns CDR1 ENHRY and CDR2 SYGVKD. The CDR3 consists of 13 residues. With V trimmed by 10 bases and J by 5 bases, 7 bases remained unmatched. The CDR3 DNA follows: TGTGCCAGTCTTCTAGCGGGAGGTGACGAGCAGTACTTC. As protein: CASLLAGGDEQYF.